The source of this TCR beta chain is a study of OX40 agonist ivuxolimab in advanced cancers. Study background: Under the entry rules, prior anti-PD-1, anti-PD-L1 or anti-CTLA-4 therapy was allowed, and less than 50% had some.

This clone was detected only a few times. Antigen specificity is unknown. TCRdb's table, derived via immunoSEQ multiplex PCR, lists solely in-frame clones and lacks some. The table includes around 18,000 clones, 67% detected once. Notes on the study in general: Dosing at 0.1 to 3.0 mg/kg was accompanied by clonal expansion of CD4+ and CD8+ blood T cells by week 6.

Trimming removed 3 bases from V and 0 bases from J, with 14 bases in between. This CDR3 has 16 residues. Germline lookup yields CDR1 LNHDA and CDR2 SQIVND (reference sequence). This specimen was CD4+ or CD8+ T cells sorted from blood, taken in a trial of the OX40 agonist ivuxolimab. The chain carries TRBV19 and TRBJ1-1, with unresolved D. The sequence was obtained from an adult with an advanced solid tumor such as melanoma, head and neck, liver or kidney cancer. Here the CDR3 reads CASSIWGGLMNTEAFF. In nucleotides, the CDR3 is TGTGCCAGTAGTATTTGGGGAGGGCTCATGAACACTGAAGCTTTCTTT.